These T cell receptor beta chains were read from a single sample in a study of blood T cell repertoires in COVID-19. Sequencing used immunoSEQ multiplex PCR; TCRdb keeps in-frame clones, though not all of them. The sample has around 320,000 clones; approximately 85% are singletons. Input material: peripheral blood. These receptors originate from a human donor in a cohort sampled during active COVID-19. CDR3s leave out the opening cysteine and the closing phenylalanine or tryptophan. The order of the fields is J gene, V gene, CDR3 protein.

J gene: TRBJ2-2; V gene: TRBV29-1; CDR3 protein: SADRGQTGELF
J gene: TRBJ2-1; V gene: TRBV7-3; CDR3 protein: ASSPTKGGVL
J gene: TRBJ1-2; V gene: TRBV20-1; CDR3 protein: SVPWGPGYT
J gene: TRBJ2-3; V gene: TRBV6-2/TRBV6-3; CDR3 protein: ASSYSPSLAGGVTDTQY
J gene: TRBJ1-2; V gene: TRBV14; CDR3 protein: ASSHQAYGYT
J gene: TRBJ1-1; V gene: TRBV14; CDR3 protein: ASSQVDRVYTEAF
J gene: TRBJ2-7; V gene: TRBV7-9; CDR3 protein: ASSSSRDRGYEQY
J gene: TRBJ1-1; V gene: TRBV19; CDR3 protein: ASSLRSEAF
J gene: TRBJ2-7; V gene: TRBV18; CDR3 protein: ASSSKYEQY
J gene: TRBJ1-5; V gene: TRBV7-3; CDR3 protein: ASSQDRDQPQH
J gene: TRBJ2-3; V gene: TRBV5-1; CDR3 protein: ASRYTDTQY
J gene: TRBJ2-7; V gene: TRBV3-1/TRBV3-2; CDR3 protein: ASSPDRGRAFHEQY
J gene: TRBJ2-6; V gene: TRBV6-5; CDR3 protein: ASSRQGVGANVLT
J gene: TRBJ1-5; V gene: TRBV19; CDR3 protein: ASTPDLHGQPQH
J gene: TRBJ1-6; V gene: TRBV24-1; CDR3 protein: ATSDGTVNSPLH
J gene: TRBJ1-1; V gene: TRBV11-1; CDR3 protein: ASSLAAGDEAF
J gene: TRBJ1-1; V gene: TRBV29-1; CDR3 protein: STRQGYTEAF
J gene: TRBJ2-2; V gene: TRBV5-4; CDR3 protein: ASSPGTGYTGELF